The 5 T cell receptor beta chains listed next were all sequenced from one sample in a study of T cells in women clearing cervical HPV infection. Sequenced by immunoSEQ multiplex PCR; TCRdb stores in-frame clones only, minus some. The sample table includes 9,000 to 15,000 clones. Sequenced input: blood buffy coat. The receptors here all came from a woman between 18 and 75 years old with a cervical HPV16 infection that either progressed to CIN3+ or cleared (not recorded which).

Concerning this clone itself: The CDR3 extends 3 residues past the end of the read, so its final part is completed from the germline J gene. The chain carries TRBV10-1 and TRBJ2-1; 8 nucleotides match TRBD1. The CDR3 spans 16 residues. Trimming cost V 3 bases and J 3 bases; bases outside gene matches: 7. Germline V CDR1 and CDR2: WNHNN, SYGVQD (reference sequence). The sequenced part of the CDR3 DNA is TGCGCCAGCAGTGACTCTCGACAGGGGATCTACAATGAG. Protein: CASSDSRQGIYNE. The CDR3, in full, reads CASSDSRQGIYNEQFF.

A note on this clone: The sequence runs out 3 residues before the end of the CDR3; the remainder is reconstructed from the germline J gene. This chain links TRBV16 with TRBJ2-2; D is uncertain. This CDR3 comprises 13 residues. CDR1 KGHSY and CDR2 FQNENV come from the germline V gene. Between the trimmed V and J ends, which lost 1 base and 7 bases, there was a span of 7 bases. CDR3 DNA (partial): TGTGCCAGCAGCCAATTTCCCGGCGGGGAG. This sequence encodes CASSQFPGGE. From start to end, the CDR3 is CASSQFPGGELFF.

Regarding this clone: The missing CDR3 end, 3 residues past where the read stops, is filled in from the germline J gene. The gene calls are TRBV10-2 and TRBJ1-1; D remains unclear. V was shortened by 0 bases and J by 2 bases, with 10 bases between the two germline ends. CDR1 is WSHSY, CDR2 SAAADI, per germline. This CDR3 is built from 15 residues. The CDR3 bases that were read are TGCGCCAGCAGTGAGTCGGCGGGCTCAAACACTGAA. Encoded protein: CASSESAGSNTE. The entire CDR3 is CASSESAGSNTEAFF.

With respect to this clone: The missing CDR3 end, 3 residues past where the read stops, is filled in from the germline J gene. The chain couples TRBV28 to TRBJ2-7, with 7 nucleotides matching TRBD1. CDR1 and CDR2 (germline): MDHEN, SYDVKM. The CDR3 contains 13 residues. With V trimmed by 5 bases and J by 2 bases, 3 bases remained unmatched. The sequenced part of the CDR3 DNA is TGTGCCAGCAGTCTGACAGGGCCCTACGAG. It encodes CASSLTGPYE. The full-length CDR3 reads as CASSLTGPYEQYF.

Details on this clone: The read terminates 3 residues ahead of where the CDR3 ends, so the germline J gene completes it. V usage is TRBV18 and J usage is TRBJ1-1, with D maybe TRBD1 (5 bases). The V end lost 3 bases, the J end lost 4 bases, and 18 bases lay between the germline ends. The CDR3 has 16 residues. Germline V gene lookup returns CDR1 KGHSH and CDR2 LQKENI. The CDR3: CASSPPKVFGGTEAFF. The CDR3 DNA, read in part, is TGTGCCAGCTCACCTCCGAAGGTCTTCGGGGGCACTGAA.